This T cell receptor (beta chain) was profiled in a study of a mutant IDH1 vaccine in newly diagnosed glioma. Looking at the study overall: Patients got their first vaccination 4-6 weeks after radiotherapy alone, or with temozolomide cycles. Sex among treated patients split around 62% male, roughly 40% female; mean age was about 40 years. Patients had received radiotherapy, temozolomide, or both previously, most receiving both.

Produced via immunoSEQ multiplex PCR; TCRdb's table is partial and in-frame only. The sample has around 50,000 clones, approximately 84% seen once. As for time point: week 47, end of study. In the vaccine, a single dose held 300 ug of the mutant IDH1 20-mer peptide, along with topical imiquimod. Regarding this clone: The antigen is unknown.

The V gene's germline CDR1 is SGHRS and CDR2 YFSETQ. V lost 0 bases to trimming and J lost 0 bases, with 7 bases between them. The CDR3 extends over 14 amino acids. The sequence derives from a woman aged 25 to 45 with glioma. Some clones in this sample may be carry-over from other donors' samples. The rearrangement uses TRBV5-1 and TRBJ2-7; D perhaps matches TRBD1 (6 bases). The sample here was PBMCs, taken from a glioma patient whose treatment included an IDH1 peptide vaccine. CDR3 sequence: CASSLEGGSYEQYF. The CDR3 DNA sequence: TGCGCCAGCAGCTTGGAAGGGGGCTCCTACGAGCAGTACTTC.